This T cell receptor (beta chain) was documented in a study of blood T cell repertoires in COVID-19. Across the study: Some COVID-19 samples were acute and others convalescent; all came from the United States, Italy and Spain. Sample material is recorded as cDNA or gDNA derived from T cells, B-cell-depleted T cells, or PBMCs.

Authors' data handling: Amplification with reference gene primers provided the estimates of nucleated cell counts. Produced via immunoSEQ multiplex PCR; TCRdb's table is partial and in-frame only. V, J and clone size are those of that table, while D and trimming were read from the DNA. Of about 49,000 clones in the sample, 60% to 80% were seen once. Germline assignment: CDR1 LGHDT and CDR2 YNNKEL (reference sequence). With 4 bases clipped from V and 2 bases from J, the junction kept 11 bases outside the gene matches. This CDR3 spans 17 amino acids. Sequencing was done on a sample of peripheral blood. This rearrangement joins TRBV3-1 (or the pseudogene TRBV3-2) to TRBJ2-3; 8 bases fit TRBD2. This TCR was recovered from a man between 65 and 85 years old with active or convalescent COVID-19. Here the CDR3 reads CASSLWASGLYTDTQYF. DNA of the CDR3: TGTGCCAGCAGCCTTTGGGCTAGCGGGCTTTACACAGATACGCAGTATTTT.